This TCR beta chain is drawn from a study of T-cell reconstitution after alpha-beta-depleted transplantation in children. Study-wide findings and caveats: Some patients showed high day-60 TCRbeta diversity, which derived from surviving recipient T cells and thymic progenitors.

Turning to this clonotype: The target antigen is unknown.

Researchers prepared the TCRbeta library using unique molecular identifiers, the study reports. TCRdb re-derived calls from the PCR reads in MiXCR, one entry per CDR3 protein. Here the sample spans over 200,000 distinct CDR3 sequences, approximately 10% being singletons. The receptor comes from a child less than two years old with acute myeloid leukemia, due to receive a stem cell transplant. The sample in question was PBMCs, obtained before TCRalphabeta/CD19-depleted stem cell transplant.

The CDR3 nucleotides read TGTGCCAGCAGCGCCGGGTGGACCGGGGAGCTGTTTTTT. Translation: CASSAGWTGELFF. This chain uses TRBV14 with TRBJ2-2; the D is unclear. Germline CDR1 is SGHDN and CDR2 is FVKESK. V lost 5 bases, J lost 5 bases, and 9 bases lay in between. This CDR3 region has 13 residues.